This record covers a single TCR beta chain. Antigen specificity is unknown. TCRdb itself ran the reads through MiXCR, one entry per CDR3 protein. The sample holds approximately 910,000 distinct CDR3 sequences, roughly 31% seen once. These data come from a study of T cell repertoires in cytomegalovirus infection. Germline assignment: CDR1 MNHNS and CDR2 SASEGT. The CDR3 totals 15 residues. Trimming removed 8 bases from V and 5 bases from J; junction bases left unmatched: 12. The V call is TRBV6-1, the J call TRBJ1-1; 9 bases agree with TRBD1. The sample was cultured CD8+ T cells from PBMCs, taken from culture after CMV antigen stimulation. This TCR came from a human donor in good health (CMV status not recorded). Some clones in this sample may be carry-over from other donors' samples. The chain's CDR3 is CASPLRQGVGTEAFF. As DNA, the CDR3 is TGTGCCAGCCCGTTGCGACAGGGGGTTGGTACTGAAGCTTTCTTT.